The table lists the clone carrying this T cell receptor beta chain with many counts. What it recognizes is unknown. This sample was included in a study of read filtering for tumor transcriptome and immune sequencing. The overall study: Patients were approximately 17 male and about 15 female, mean age 65.9 years, range about 40 to 85. Transcriptome libraries were built from DNase-treated RNA.

The germline V gene encodes CDR1 SGHAT and CDR2 FQNNGV. V was cut by 7 bases and J by 4 bases, with 16 bases left in between. This CDR3 region has 14 residues. From approximately 400 ng of RNA, a library with molecular barcoded alpha/delta and beta/gamma adaptors was made. TCRdb re-called the reads through MiXCR, storing one row per CDR3 protein. The table lists approximately 93,000 distinct CDR3 sequences, roughly 21% of them singletons. General study points: About 81.9% of IR-seq clonotypes had one read, totaling about 3.3% of reads; RNA-seq: 74.6% and 44.6%.

The V call is TRBV11-2, the J call TRBJ1-1; D perhaps matches TRBD1 (5 bases). The sequencing input was a population of CD138-negative cells sorted from bone marrow. The receptor was isolated from a donor at least 40 years old with multiple myeloma. CDR3 sequence (DNA): TGTGCCAGCACCGGGATCGGGGGGTTCACTGAAGCTTTCTTT. Translation gives CASTGIGGFTEAFF.